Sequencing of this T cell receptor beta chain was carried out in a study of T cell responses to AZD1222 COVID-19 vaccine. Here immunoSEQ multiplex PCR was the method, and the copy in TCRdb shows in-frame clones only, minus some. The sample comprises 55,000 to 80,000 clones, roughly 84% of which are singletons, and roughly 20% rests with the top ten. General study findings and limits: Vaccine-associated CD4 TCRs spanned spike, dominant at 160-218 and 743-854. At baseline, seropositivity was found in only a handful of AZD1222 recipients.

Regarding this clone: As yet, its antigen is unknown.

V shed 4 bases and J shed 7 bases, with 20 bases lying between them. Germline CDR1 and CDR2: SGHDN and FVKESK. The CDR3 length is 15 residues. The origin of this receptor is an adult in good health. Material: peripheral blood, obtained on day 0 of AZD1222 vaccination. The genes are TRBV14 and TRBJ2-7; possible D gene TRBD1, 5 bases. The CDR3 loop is CASSLGRGPGREQYF. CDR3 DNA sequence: TGTGCCAGCAGCCTCGGTAGGGGTCCCGGAAGGGAGCAGTACTTC.